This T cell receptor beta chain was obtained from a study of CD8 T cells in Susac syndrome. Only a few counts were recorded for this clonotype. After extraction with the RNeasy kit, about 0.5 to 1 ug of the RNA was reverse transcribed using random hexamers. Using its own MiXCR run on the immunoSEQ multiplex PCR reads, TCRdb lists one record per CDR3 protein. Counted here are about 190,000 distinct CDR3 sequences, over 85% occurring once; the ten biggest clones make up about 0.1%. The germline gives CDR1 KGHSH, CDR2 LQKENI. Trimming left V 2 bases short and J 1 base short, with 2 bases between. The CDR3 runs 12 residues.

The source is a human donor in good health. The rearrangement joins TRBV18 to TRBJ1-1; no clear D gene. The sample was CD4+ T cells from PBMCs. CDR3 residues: CASSPWNTEAFF. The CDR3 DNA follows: TGTGCCAGCTCACCATGGAACACTGAAGCTTTCTTT. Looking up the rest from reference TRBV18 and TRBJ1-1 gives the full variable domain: NAGVMQNPRHLVRRRGQEARLRCSPMKGHSHVYWYRQLPEEGLKFMVYLQKENIIDESGMPKERFSAEFPKEGPSILRIQQVVRGDSAAYFCASSPWNTEAFFGQGTRLTVV.